Each of the 25 T cell receptor beta chains below was sequenced from the same sample in a study of identical twins (TCRdb year 2016). Receptors were amplified or captured by 5' RACE. TCRdb records Illumina HiSeq 2000 as the sequencer. The public reads were quality trimmed at Q25 with fastp and then assembled into clones with MiXCR by TCRdb, keeping productive beta chains. Duplicate CDR3 protein sequences are folded into a single record with the most common DNA and genes. The sample table lists 1.5 million to 2 million distinct CDR3 sequences, under 35% of them with a count of one. The ten largest clones capture 0.25% to 0.3% of the sample. The sample taken for sequencing was cord blood. The receptors were gathered from a newborn girl in good health.

V is TRBV18 and J is TRBJ1-2; D is perhaps TRBD1 (5 bases). Trimming pared 3 bases from V and 4 bases from J, leaving 15 bases between. Germline lookup yields CDR1 KGHSH and CDR2 LQKENI. The CDR3 contains 15 residues. This CDR3 is CASSPTGKRGYGYTF. The CDR3 region has the DNA TGTGCCAGCTCACCCACCGGGAAGAGGGGCTATGGCTACACCTTC.

The CDR3 protein is CSVATRQGATKDGYTF. CDR3 in DNA: TGCAGCGTTGCAACGAGACAGGGGGCGACTAAGGATGGCTACACCTTC. The rearrangement uses TRBV29-1 and TRBJ1-2; 10 bases map to TRBD1. The CDR3 extends over 16 amino acids. In germline, CDR1 is SQVTM, CDR2 ANQGSEA. V lost 4 bases to trimming and J lost 6 bases; unmatched junction nucleotides: 14. Variable domain in full (rest from reference TRBV29-1 and TRBJ1-2): SAVISQKPSRDICQRGTSLTIQCQVDSQVTMMFWYRQQPGQSLTLIATANQGSEATYESGFVIDKFPISRPNLTFSTLTVSNMSPEDSSIYLCSVATRQGATKDGYTFGSGTRLTVV.

The sample holds a few counts of this clonotype. As DNA, the CDR3 is TGTGCCAGCAGCGCCGGGGGGTATGGCTATGGCTACACCTTC. Translated: CASSAGGYGYGYTF. The chain uses TRBV9 and TRBJ1-2; D possibly corresponds to TRBD1 (5 bases). Trimming stripped 3 bases from V and 4 bases from J, with 13 bases between. The CDR3 covers 14 residues. Germline CDR1 SGDLS, CDR2 YYNGEE. Filled out from reference TRBV9 and TRBJ1-2, the complete variable domain reads DSGVTQTPKHLITATGQRVTLRCSPRSGDLSVYWYQQSLDQGLQFLIQYYNGEERAKGNILERFSAQQFPDLHSELNLSSLELGDSALYFCASSAGGYGYGYTFGSGTRLTVV.

This clonotype was seen ten or more times. This chain connects TRBV7-9 to TRBJ2-3; the match to TRBD2 covers 13 bases. V lost 5 bases and J lost 2; bases outside the gene matches: 4. The germline gives CDR1 SEHNR, CDR2 FQNEAQ (reference sequence). This CDR3 comprises 16 residues. CDR3 protein: CASSVLAGGLTDTQYF. The CDR3 region has the DNA TGTGCCAGCAGCGTACTAGCGGGGGGGCTCACAGATACGCAGTATTTT.

The V and J genes are TRBV20-1 and TRBJ2-1; the match to TRBD2 covers 11 bases. This CDR3 is built from 14 residues. The V gene's germline CDR1 is DFQATT and CDR2 SNEGSKA (reference sequence). Trimming removed 5 bases from V and 2 bases from J; junction bases left unmatched: 2. CDR3 sequence: CSAVGLAAYNEQFF. DNA of the CDR3: TGCAGTGCTGTGGGACTAGCGGCCTACAATGAGCAGTTCTTC.

This clonotype has more than one count but fewer than ten. The rearrangement links TRBV7-9 to TRBJ2-7; 7 positions agree with TRBD1. The V gene's germline CDR1 is SEHNR and CDR2 FQNEAQ (reference sequence). Trimming took 7 bases from V and 0 from J; bases not matched to a gene: 9. The CDR3 is 15 residues long. The CDR3 loop reads CASTLSGTASYEQYF. The CDR3 nucleotides read TGTGCCAGCACCCTTTCCGGGACAGCCTCCTACGAGCAGTACTTC.

This clonotype has a handful of counts. The chain joins TRBV28 to TRBJ2-7; D unclear. Germline CDR1 is MDHEN and CDR2 is SYDVKM. Trimming removed 1 base from V and 6 bases from J, with 16 bases in between. The CDR3 runs 15 residues. The CDR3 loop is CASSLLRVRTREQYF. CDR3 coding DNA: TGTGCCAGCAGTTTATTAAGGGTAAGAACACGCGAGCAGTACTTC.

A few counts support this clonotype. This rearrangement joins TRBV28 to TRBJ2-7; a weak D match, TRBD2 (6 bases). CDR1 is MDHEN and CDR2 is SYDVKM in the germline V gene. CDR3 length equals 17 residues. V gave up 7 bases and J gave up 0 bases, with 22 bases separating them. The CDR3 spells CASIVTPAGTTSYEQYF. The DNA for the CDR3 is TGTGCCAGCATCGTTACGCCTGCGGGGACGACCTCCTACGAGCAGTACTTC.

This clonotype was found a few times. V and J are TRBV7-2 and TRBJ2-1; weak D call: TRBD2 (6 bases). The DNA end is more similar to TRBJ2-7, so the J call may be wrong. Germline V lookup: CDR1 SGHTA, CDR2 FQGNSA. The CDR3 is made up of 13 amino acids. CDR3 region: CASSLAEGLEQYF. CDR3 nucleotides: TGTGCCAGCAGCTTAGCGGAGGGCCTCGAGCAGTACTTC.

This clonotype was counted once. J is TRBJ2-2 and V is TRBV5-6, with 10 bases identical to TRBD2. V was clipped by 1 base and J by 6 bases; unmatched bases: 9. The germline V gene encodes CDR1 SGHDT and CDR2 YYEEEE. This CDR3 region has 17 residues. Written as DNA, the CDR3 is TGTGCCAGCAGCTTGCTAGCGGGGGCCTTGTCGTCCGGGGAGCTGTTTTTT. This gives the protein CASSLLAGALSSGELFF.

This chain links TRBV6-4 with TRBJ2-1; D gene ambiguous. Germline CDR1 MRHNA, CDR2 SNTAGT. This CDR3 has 15 residues. V was pared by 2 bases and J by 4 bases, with 12 bases between. CDR3 in DNA: TGTGCCAGCAGTGACCCCCGGCTAGGTTACAATGAGCAGTTCTTC. Encoded protein: CASSDPRLGYNEQFF.

A few counts support this clonotype. The chain employs TRBV24-1 and TRBJ2-3, with D perhaps matching TRBD1 (5 bases). Germline-derived CDR1 and CDR2 are KGHDR and SFDVKD. This CDR3 is 14 amino acids long. Trimming shortened V by 4 bases and J by 2 bases, and 9 bases separated the two germline ends. The CDR3 protein is CATSEGLFTDTQYF. The CDR3 DNA follows: TGTGCCACCAGTGAGGGGCTATTCACAGATACGCAGTATTTT.

J is TRBJ2-3 and V is TRBV6-6; 7 bases fit TRBD1. Germline loops: CDR1 MNHNY, CDR2 SVGAGI (reference sequence). The CDR3 is made up of 15 amino acids. Trimming cost V 2 bases and J 4 bases; bases outside gene matches: 6. CDR3 protein: CASSYTGASADTQYF. CDR3 nucleotides: TGTGCCAGCAGTTACACAGGGGCCAGCGCAGATACGCAGTATTTT.

This clonotype was observed a few times. The rearrangement uses TRBV20-1 and TRBJ2-1; 7 nucleotides align to TRBD1. The ends lost 5 bases at V and 5 bases at J; junction bases unmatched: 6. CDR1 DFQATT and CDR2 SNEGSKA come from the germline V gene (reference sequence). This CDR3 has 13 amino acids. The CDR3 sequence: CSASRTGNNEQFF. The CDR3 DNA is TGCAGTGCTTCCCGGACAGGAAACAATGAGCAGTTCTTC.

This clonotype has just a few counts. This chain joins TRBV10-3 and TRBJ2-7, with a tentative D call TRBD1 (6 bases). Germline CDR1 is ENHRY and CDR2 is SYGVKD. This CDR3 spans 14 amino acids. The V gene lost 7 bases and the J gene lost 4 bases, with 17 bases spanning the gap. CDR3 DNA: TGTGCCATCAACAAGGCAGGGGCTGGGTACGAGCAGTACTTC. It is translated as CAINKAGAGYEQYF.

On this clonotype: One junction end does not reproduce the germline sequence, and a read error may be involved. This chain joins TRBV9 and TRBJ1-2; D unclear. The CDR3 length is 14 residues. Germline V gives CDR1 SGDLS, CDR2 YYNGEE. DNA of the CDR3: TGTGCCGGCAGCGTAGATCTTTCGGACTATGGCTACACCTTC. It codes for CAGSVDLSDYGYTF.

V gene TRBV27 combines with J gene TRBJ2-3; D unclear. CDR3 size: 15 residues. Germline CDR1 reads MNHEY; CDR2 reads SMNVEV (reference sequence). The ends were cut back, 5 bases at V and 5 bases at J, with 17 bases in the middle. In DNA, the CDR3 is TGTGCCAGCAGTAAGGCCGAGGCTTTCCGAGATACGCAGTATTTT. Its protein product is CASSKAEAFRDTQYF.

This clonotype showed up just a few times. The chain uses TRBV5-1 and TRBJ2-1, with D unclear. The germline gives CDR1 SGHRS, CDR2 YFSETQ. Deletions cut 4 bases from V and 2 bases from J, with 13 bases between. The CDR3 spans 15 residues. The CDR3 here is CASSRTRATYNEQFF. The CDR3 coding sequence is TGCGCCAGCAGCCGCACAAGGGCCACCTACAATGAGCAGTTCTTC.

The chain recombines TRBV20-1 with TRBJ1-4; TRBD1 matches at 8 bases. J gave up 8 bases and V 6 bases, and 5 bases lay outside the gene matches. CDR1 and CDR2 from the germline V gene are DFQATT and SNEGSKA (reference sequence). The CDR3 runs to 12 residues. Written as DNA, the CDR3 is TGCAGTGCCCCAAGGACAGGGGAAAAACTGTTTTTT. This translates into CSAPRTGEKLFF.

This clonotype was seen a few times. The chain combines TRBV28 with TRBJ2-3, with 10 bases identical to TRBD2. The V and J ends lost 7 bases and 6 bases, in that order; junction bases with no gene match: 10. The germline V gene encodes CDR1 MDHEN and CDR2 SYDVKM. CDR3 length: 15 amino acids. The CDR3 nucleotides read TGTGCCAGCATACTCTCCAGCGGGAGGGGGGATACGCAGTATTTT. It is translated as CASILSSGRGDTQYF.

The chain links TRBV4-2 to TRBJ2-1, with a tentative D call TRBD2 (8 bases). Looked up from germline, CDR1 is LGHNA and CDR2 is YNFKEQ. The CDR3 length is 17 residues. With 1 base removed from V and 9 bases from J, the gap between germline ends came to 22 bases. The CDR3 DNA sequence: TGTGCCAGCAGCCAAGCCCCGAGACCAGCGGGGGACAGTGAGCAGTTCTTC. It is translated as CASSQAPRPAGDSEQFF.

This rearrangement joins TRBV2 to TRBJ2-4; D call uncertain. Germline assignment: CDR1 SNHLY and CDR2 FYNNEI. The CDR3 loop spans 13 amino acids. The germline V and J ends were trimmed by 1 base and 7 bases, with 8 bases remaining between them. This chain's CDR3 is CASSEVVANIQYF. The CDR3 DNA is TGTGCCAGCAGTGAAGTGGTAGCTAACATTCAGTACTTC. Based on the CDR3 plus reference TRBV2 and TRBJ2-4, the full variable domain is EPEVTQTPSHQVTQMGQEVILRCVPISNHLYFYWYRQILGQKVEFLVSFYNNEISEKSEIFDDQFSVERPDGSNFTLKIRSTKLEDSAMYFCASSEVVANIQYFGAGTRLSVL.

This clonotype was detected ten times or more. The CDR3 loop is CSARSLAFNEQFF. In DNA, the CDR3 is TGCAGTGCTAGATCCCTAGCGTTCAATGAGCAGTTCTTC. The chain is built from TRBV20-1 and TRBJ2-1, with D maybe TRBD2 (6 bases). The V gene lost 2 bases and the J gene lost 6 bases, with 11 bases spanning the gap. Germline CDR1 is DFQATT and CDR2 is SNEGSKA (reference sequence). There are 13 residues in the CDR3.

The gene calls are TRBV24-1 and TRBJ2-3; D perhaps matches TRBD1 (6 bases). The CDR3 has 15 residues. V was trimmed by 2 bases and J by 4 bases, leaving 12 bases between them. CDR1 KGHDR and CDR2 SFDVKD come from the germline V gene. The CDR3 loop is CATSDWGRDPDTQYF. For the CDR3, the DNA is TGTGCCACCAGTGATTGGGGGCGCGATCCAGATACGCAGTATTTT.

The chain couples TRBV2 to TRBJ2-1, with D perhaps matching TRBD2 (5 bases). The germline V gene encodes CDR1 SNHLY and CDR2 FYNNEI. Deletions cut 6 bases from V and 4 bases from J, with 13 bases between. This CDR3 region has 14 residues. Written as DNA, the CDR3 is TGTGCCAGCAGGGAGGCAGGCGATTACAATGAGCAGTTCTTC. Protein: CASREAGDYNEQFF.